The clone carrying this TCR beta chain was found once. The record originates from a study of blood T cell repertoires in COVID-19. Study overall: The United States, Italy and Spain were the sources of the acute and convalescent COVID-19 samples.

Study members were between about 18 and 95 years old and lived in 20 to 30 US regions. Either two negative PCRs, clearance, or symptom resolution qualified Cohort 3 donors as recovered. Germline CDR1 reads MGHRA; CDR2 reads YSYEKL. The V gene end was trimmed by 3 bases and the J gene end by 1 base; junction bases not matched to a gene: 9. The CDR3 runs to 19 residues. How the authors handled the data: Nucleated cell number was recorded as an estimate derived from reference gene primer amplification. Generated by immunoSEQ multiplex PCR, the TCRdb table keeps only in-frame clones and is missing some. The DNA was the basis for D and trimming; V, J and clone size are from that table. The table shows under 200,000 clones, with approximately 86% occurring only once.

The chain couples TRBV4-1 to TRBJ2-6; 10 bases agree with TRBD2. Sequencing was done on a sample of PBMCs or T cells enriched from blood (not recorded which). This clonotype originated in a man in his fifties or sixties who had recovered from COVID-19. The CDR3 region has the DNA TGCGCCAGCAGCCATATCGGACTAGCGGATCTATCTGGGGCCAACGTCCTGACTTTC. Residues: CASSHIGLADLSGANVLTF.